The clone carrying this T cell receptor beta chain appeared once. The sample originates from a study of blood T cell repertoires in COVID-19. Study-level background: T cells, B-cell-depleted T cells, or PBMCs provided the cDNA or gDNA that served as material.

Authors' analysis steps: It was from reference gene primer amplification that nucleated cell counts were estimated. Measured with immunoSEQ multiplex PCR; TCRdb has only the in-frame clones, and not every one. V and J calls and clone size come straight from that table; D and trimming were deduced from the DNA. The sample lists 200,000 or so clones; over 75% were seen once. Trimming cost V 7 bases and J 3 bases, with 19 bases left between them. This CDR3 spans 15 amino acids. CDR1 is SGHTA and CDR2 is FQGNSA in the germline V gene. This chain links TRBV7-2 with TRBJ2-7; the D gene is possibly TRBD2 (6 bases). Sequenced input: peripheral blood. This TCR derives from a human donor with active or convalescent COVID-19. The donor label of this sample is uncertain. The CDR3 DNA sequence: TGTGCCAGCACTATCTCAGGGACTCAGCTCTACGAGCAGTACTTC. This codes for CASTISGTQLYEQYF.